This TCR beta chain derives from a study of shared clonotypes between healthy human individuals (dated by TCRdb to the early 2020s). As for the study more broadly: Three men and a couple of women, aged 18 to 49 years, made up the cohort. Each donor's leukapheresis produced roughly between about 0.8 and 8.9 billion PBMCs. To estimate repertoire size and how much clonotypes are shared between individuals, the study performed deep sequencing of blood TCR repertoires from 4 to 6 healthy adults. Per donor, three plates each were used for CD4 naive and CD4 memory, two for CD8 naive, and one for CD8 memory. Libraries were prepared and TCR repertoires were sequenced by different laboratories using diverse techniques, in order to increase sequencing depth and limit assay-specific biases. What the authors observed across the whole study: The genetic and exposure-history diversity represented was limited by the small number of donors. Pairwise subsampling indicated that sequencing depth was expected to affect the degree of clonotype sharing among donors. Sharing across several donors was observed for around 5% of naive CD4, 3% to 3.5% of naive CD8, over 2% of memory CD4, and around 0.42% of memory CD8 clonotypes. Sampling was limited to blood, and TCR repertoires in tissue likely differ from TCR repertoires in blood. Rarefaction of sorted-subset datasets indicated incomplete sequencing despite the large sequencing depth. Clonotypes shared by all four sorted-subset donors showed higher generation probabilities than non-shared clonotypes. Estimated clonotype richness was generally larger for naive than for memory subsets.

As to this clone: The target of this receptor is not known. The input lacks base qualities; no much larger clone sits a single base away.

Taken from cysteine to phenylalanine, the CDR3 has 15 residues. Of all the DNA, just the CDR3 is kept, 45 bases in frame from base 1. Based on the germline V gene, the CDR1 and CDR2 sequences are SNHLY and FYNNEI. Trimming at the junction amounts to 5 bases on V and 4 bases on J, and the germline ends lie 15 bases apart. Using the deep immunoSEQ assay, multiplex PCR amplified TCR CDR3 regions from genomic DNA. Genomic DNA extracted from each cell subset was distributed evenly over all wells of several immunoSEQ 96-well plates, and each plate served as one replicate. For sorted subsets, 200 to 250 ng genomic DNA, equal to about 30,000 T cell genomes, was loaded into each replicate PCR. Purified libraries were measured with a Qubit 3.0 fluorometer, size-checked on a Bioanalyzer 2100, and measured again with the KAPA Library Quantification kit. Each immunoSEQ 96-well plate was sequenced on its own single-read 150-cycle Illumina NextSeq 550 flow cell. Concerning the study's data processing: Because the immunoSEQ output held only junctional sequences and lacked quality scores, the filtering could not match the filtering applied to full-length reads. To assign V/J genes and CDR3, sequences were annotated using PyIR, a Python wrapper for IgBLAST v1.9, with IMGT germline references. Reads were removed for weak V/J assignments (E-value above 1e-6), missing CDR3, stop codons, out-of-frame junctions, or ambiguous translated residues. V3J clonotypes were defined by identical inferred V gene, J gene, and CDR3 amino acid sequence. Percentage overlap between repertoires was calculated by dividing the number of shared unique clonotypes by the size of the smaller repertoire. Three approaches were used to assess repertoire richness: RTK rarefaction, the Chao1 estimator, and Recon v2.1 estimates of unobserved clonotypes. Generation probabilities were computed with OLGA for all TCRbeta clonotypes obtained by the gDNA method from four donors. Entries here come from immuneACCESS through TCRdb and include only in-frame sequences with V and J called. Some clones fail to appear in such tables; in the studies checked, an unresolved V gene covers under half of the shortfall, and the cause of the remainder is unknown. D and trimming were read from the DNA, whereas the V and J calls and clone size are those reported in that table. The sample table shows a few million clones, and just over 90% are seen once. The top ten clonotypes cover roughly 0.36% of the sample.

The donors were healthy, HIV-negative adults with no recently reported acute infections or vaccinations. Only Caucasian adults living in Nashville, Tennessee, USA were represented among the donors. CD4+ T cells were enriched by magnetic negative selection; naive cells were then positively selected on CD45RA, and the negative fraction formed the memory subset. Blood was obtained by leukapheresis, after which PBMCs were separated by Ficoll-Histopaque density gradient centrifugation and cryopreserved in liquid nitrogen vapor phase. Analytical flow cytometry was used to check the purity and quantity of every magnetically sorted T cell population. Genomic DNA was isolated from every sorted fraction and measured by UV absorbance on a Nanodrop 2000c.

Recombination joined TRBV2 with TRBJ1-5; perhaps TRBD1 is the D gene, with 5 bases matching. This receptor was obtained from a man aged 18 to 35 in good health. Some clones in this sample may be carry-over from other donors' samples. Sequencing was performed on naive CD4+ T cells from PBMCs. The cell subset or site tag for this specimen amounts to: CD45RA+ positively selected. The CDR3 region: CASSLGQGRNQPQHF. The base sequence is TGTGCCAGCAGTTTGGGGCAGGGACGGAATCAGCCCCAGCATTTT. The full variable domain, with segments outside the CDR3 supplied by the reference TRBV2 and TRBJ1-5 proteins, appears as EPEVTQTPSHQVTQMGQEVILRCVPISNHLYFYWYRQILGQKVEFLVSFYNNEISEKSEIFDDQFSVERPDGSNFTLKIRSTKLEDSAMYFCASSLGQGRNQPQHFGDGTRLSIL.